The clone carrying this T cell receptor beta chain occurred once. This sample is part of a study of T cell changes during pregnancy in multiple sclerosis. The protocol was immunoSEQ multiplex PCR, while the TCRdb copy is restricted to in-frame clones and leaves out a portion. Here the sample spans fewer than 140,000 clones, 85% to 95% being singletons. Per germline, CDR1 SGHRS and CDR2 YFSETQ. The CDR3 is 15 residues long. The V segment lost 0 bases and the J segment 3 bases; nucleotides outside the gene matches: 5. Sequenced here: peripheral blood, sampled after pregnancy. The TCR comes from a female donor with multiple sclerosis, enrolled in a pregnancy study. This chain connects TRBV5-1 to TRBJ1-2, with 7 bases lining up with TRBD1. The CDR3 reads CASSLGQGGYYGYTF. CDR3 bases: TGCGCCAGCAGCTTGGGACAGGGAGGTTACTATGGCTACACCTTC.